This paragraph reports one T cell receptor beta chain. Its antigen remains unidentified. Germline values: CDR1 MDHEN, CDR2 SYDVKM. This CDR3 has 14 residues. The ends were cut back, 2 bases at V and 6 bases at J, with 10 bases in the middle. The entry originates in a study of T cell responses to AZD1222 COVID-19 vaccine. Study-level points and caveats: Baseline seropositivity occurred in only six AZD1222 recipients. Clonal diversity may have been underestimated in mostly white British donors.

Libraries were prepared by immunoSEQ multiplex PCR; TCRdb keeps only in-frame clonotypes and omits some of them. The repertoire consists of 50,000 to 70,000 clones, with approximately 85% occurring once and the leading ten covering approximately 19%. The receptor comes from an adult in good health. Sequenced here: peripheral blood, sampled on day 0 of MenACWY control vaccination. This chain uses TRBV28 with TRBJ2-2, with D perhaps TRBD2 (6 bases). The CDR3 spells CASSLGGRAGELFF. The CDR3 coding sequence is TGTGCCAGCAGTTTAGGAGGGCGGGCCGGGGAGCTGTTTTTT. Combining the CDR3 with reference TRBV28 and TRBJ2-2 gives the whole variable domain DVKVTQSSRYLVKRTGEKVFLECVQDMDHENMFWYRQDPGLGLRLIYFSYDVKMKEKGDIPEGYSVSREKKERFSLILESASTNQTSMYLCASSLGGRAGELFFGEGSRLTVL.